The T cell receptor beta chain under discussion was sequenced for a study of shared clonotypes between healthy human individuals. Germline V gene data show CDR1 as SGHTS and CDR2 as YDEGEE. The CDR3 runs 17 residues. V shed 0 bases, J shed 9 bases, and the junction held 8 bases outside the gene matches. All donors qualified as healthy HIV-negative adults and had experienced no recent acute infections or vaccinations. For this clone: Its antigen is still unknown.

Study findings and constraints: It was only blood that was sampled, and tissue repertoires likely differ.

The assay was run at deep level. In the study's own analysis: In the immunoSEQ data, sequences were junction-only and lacked quality scores, so filtering differed. The table came from immunoSEQ multiplex PCR; TCRdb's copy has only in-frame clones and leaves some out. V and J calls and clone size are as listed in that table; D and trimming were resolved from the DNA. The sample records some 1.4 million clones, roughly 96% being singletons. The source is a man aged 30 to 39 in good health. Source material: naive CD4+ T cells sorted from blood. The subset here: CD45RA+ positively selected. V gene TRBV5-8 combines with J gene TRBJ2-3; TRBD2 matches at 15 bases. The CDR3 DNA follows: TGTGCCAGCAGCTTGGGGACTAGCGGGAGGGCCAGTGAGACGCAGTATTTT. Translated: CASSLGTSGRASETQYF.